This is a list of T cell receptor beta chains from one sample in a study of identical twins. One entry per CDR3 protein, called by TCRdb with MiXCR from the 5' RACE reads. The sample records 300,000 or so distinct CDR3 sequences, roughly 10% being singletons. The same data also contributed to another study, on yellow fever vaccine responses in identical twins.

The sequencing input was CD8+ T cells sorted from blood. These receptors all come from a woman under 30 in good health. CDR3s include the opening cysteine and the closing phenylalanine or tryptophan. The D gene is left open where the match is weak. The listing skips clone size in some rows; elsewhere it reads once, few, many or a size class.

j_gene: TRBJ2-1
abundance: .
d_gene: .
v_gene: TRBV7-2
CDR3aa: CASSSAPLASDEQFF
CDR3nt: TGTGCCAGCAGCTCCGCCCCTCTAGCGAGCGATGAGCAGTTCTTC

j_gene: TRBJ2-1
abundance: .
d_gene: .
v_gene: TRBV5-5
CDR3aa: CASSYSGGEQFF
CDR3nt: TGTGCCAGCAGCTACTCGGGTGGTGAGCAGTTCTTC

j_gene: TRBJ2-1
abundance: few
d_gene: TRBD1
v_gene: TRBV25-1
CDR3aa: CATLWDSNNEQFF
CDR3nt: TGTGCCACCTTGTGGGACAGTAACAATGAGCAGTTCTTC

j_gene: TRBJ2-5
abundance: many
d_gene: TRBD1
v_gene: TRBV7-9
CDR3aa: CASSIMTGTQETQYF
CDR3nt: TGTGCCAGCAGCATCATGACAGGGACCCAAGAGACCCAGTACTTC

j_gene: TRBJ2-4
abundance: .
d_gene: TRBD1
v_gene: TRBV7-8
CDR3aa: CASSPRVGDRVYF
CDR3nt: TGTGCCAGCAGCCCCCGAGTAGGGGACAGGGTGTACTTC

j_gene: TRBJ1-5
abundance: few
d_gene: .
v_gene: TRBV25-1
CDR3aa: CASSEATASNQPQHF
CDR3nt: TGTGCCAGCAGTGAAGCAACAGCTAGCAATCAGCCCCAGCATTTT

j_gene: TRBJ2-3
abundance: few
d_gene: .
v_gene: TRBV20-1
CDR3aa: CSAIPDLTDTQYF
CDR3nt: TGCAGTGCTATTCCGGACCTCACAGATACGCAGTATTTT

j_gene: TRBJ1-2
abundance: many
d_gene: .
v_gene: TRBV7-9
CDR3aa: CASDPTGNYGYTF
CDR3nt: TGTGCCAGCGACCCGACGGGCAACTATGGCTACACCTTC

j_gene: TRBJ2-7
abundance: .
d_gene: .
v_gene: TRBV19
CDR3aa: CASSISYRDTFEQYF
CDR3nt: TGTGCCAGTAGTATCTCGTACAGGGATACCTTCGAGCAGTACTTC

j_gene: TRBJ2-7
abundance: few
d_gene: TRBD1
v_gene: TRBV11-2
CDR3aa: CASTLAGGGNYEQYF
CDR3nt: TGTGCCAGCACCCTTGCAGGGGGCGGAAATTACGAGCAGTACTTC

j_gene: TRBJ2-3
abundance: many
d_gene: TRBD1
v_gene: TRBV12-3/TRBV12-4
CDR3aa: CASSRTGVADTQYF
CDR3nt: TGTGCCAGCAGCAGGACAGGGGTGGCAGATACGCAGTATTTT

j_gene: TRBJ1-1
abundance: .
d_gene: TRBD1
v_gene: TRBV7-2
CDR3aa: CASSLIQGAEAFF
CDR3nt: TGTGCCAGCAGCTTAATACAGGGGGCAGAAGCTTTCTTT

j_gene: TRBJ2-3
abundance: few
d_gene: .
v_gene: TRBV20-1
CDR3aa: CSARAFGGPSGAPTDTQYF
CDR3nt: TGCAGTGCTAGGGCTTTCGGGGGGCCGAGCGGAGCTCCCACAGATACGCAGTATTTT

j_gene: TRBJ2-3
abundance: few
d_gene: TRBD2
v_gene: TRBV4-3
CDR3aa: CASSAGLADTDTQYF
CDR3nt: TGCGCCAGCAGCGCGGGACTAGCGGACACAGATACGCAGTATTTT

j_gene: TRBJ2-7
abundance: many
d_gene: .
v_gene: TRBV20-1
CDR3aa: CSAREIYYEQYF
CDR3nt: TGCAGTGCTAGAGAGATTTATTACGAGCAGTACTTC

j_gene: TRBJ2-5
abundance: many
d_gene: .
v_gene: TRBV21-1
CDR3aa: CASRKAETQYF
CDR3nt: TGTGCCAGCAGAAAGGCAGAGACCCAGTACTTC

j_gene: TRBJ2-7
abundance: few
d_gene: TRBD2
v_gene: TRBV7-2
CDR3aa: CASSPVLSAGGPEQYF
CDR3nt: TGTGCCAGCAGCCCGGTATTGTCAGCGGGAGGGCCCGAGCAGTACTTC

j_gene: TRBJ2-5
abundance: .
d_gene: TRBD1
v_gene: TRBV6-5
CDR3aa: CASSYSPTGSETQYF
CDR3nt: TGTGCCAGCAGTTACTCCCCGACAGGGTCGGAGACCCAGTACTTC

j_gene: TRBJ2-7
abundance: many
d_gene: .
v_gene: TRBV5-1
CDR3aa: CASSLVGLDYEQYF
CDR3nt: TGCGCCAGCAGCTTAGTCGGGCTCGATTACGAGCAGTACTTC

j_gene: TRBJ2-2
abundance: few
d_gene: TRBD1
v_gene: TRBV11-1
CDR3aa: CASSRPWTGGARTGELFF
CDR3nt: TGTGCCAGCAGCCGACCTTGGACAGGGGGCGCGAGGACCGGGGAGCTGTTTTTT

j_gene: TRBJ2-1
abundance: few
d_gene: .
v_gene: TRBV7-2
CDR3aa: CASSPDQGGVSYNEQFF
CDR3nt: TGTGCCAGCAGCCCGGATCAGGGGGGGGTCTCCTACAATGAGCAGTTCTTC

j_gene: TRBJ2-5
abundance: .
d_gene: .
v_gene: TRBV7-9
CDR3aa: CASSPVTLSETQYF
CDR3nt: TGTGCCAGCAGCCCCGTAACTCTTTCCGAGACCCAGTACTTC

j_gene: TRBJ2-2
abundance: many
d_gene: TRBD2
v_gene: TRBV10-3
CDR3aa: CAISEDSGENTGELFF
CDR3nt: TGTGCCATCAGTGAGGATAGCGGGGAGAACACCGGGGAGCTGTTTTTT

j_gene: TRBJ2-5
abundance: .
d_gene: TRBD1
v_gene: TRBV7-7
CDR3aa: CASSLGTGQGEETQYF
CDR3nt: TGTGCTAGCAGCTTAGGTACGGGACAGGGAGAAGAGACCCAGTACTTC

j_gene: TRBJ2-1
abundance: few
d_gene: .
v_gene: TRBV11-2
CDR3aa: CASTPVGEQFF
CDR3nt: TGTGCCAGCACCCCCGTAGGTGAGCAGTTCTTC

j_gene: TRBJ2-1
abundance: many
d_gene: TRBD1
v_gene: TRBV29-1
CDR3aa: CSARTGSYNEQFF
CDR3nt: TGCAGCGCGAGGACAGGGTCCTACAATGAGCAGTTCTTC

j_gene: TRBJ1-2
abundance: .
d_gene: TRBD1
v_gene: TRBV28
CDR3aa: CASSFQGGGVGYTF
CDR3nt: TGTGCCAGCAGTTTCCAGGGGGGTGGGGTTGGCTACACCTTC

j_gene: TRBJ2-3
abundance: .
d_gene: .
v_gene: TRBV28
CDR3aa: CASTADKVQDTQYF
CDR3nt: TGTGCCAGTACCGCCGATAAGGTTCAGGATACGCAGTATTTT

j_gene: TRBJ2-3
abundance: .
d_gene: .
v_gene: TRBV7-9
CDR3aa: CASTQAGDTQYF
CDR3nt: TGTGCCAGCACCCAAGCTGGAGATACGCAGTATTTT

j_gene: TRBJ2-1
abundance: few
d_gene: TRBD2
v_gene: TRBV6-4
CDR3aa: CASSSGRGNNEQFF
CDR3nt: TGTGCCAGCAGTAGCGGGAGGGGGAACAATGAGCAGTTCTTC